This T cell receptor (beta chain) was sequenced during a study of shared clonotypes between healthy human individuals. The CDR3 runs to 15 residues. The ends lost 1 base at V and 6 bases at J; junction bases unmatched: 2. Germline V lookup: CDR1 LNHNV, CDR2 YYDKDF (reference sequence). Per the original methods: Sequence data from immunoSEQ were junction-only and lacked quality scores; consequently, filtering differed. Assay: immunoSEQ multiplex PCR; the TCRdb copy retains only in-frame clones and omits some. Clone size and the V and J calls come from that table; the DNA yielded D and trimming. The data hold 600,000 to 750,000 clones, with around 72% observed a single time.

This chain connects TRBV15 to TRBJ2-1; 11 positions agree with TRBD2. The receptor was isolated from a woman in her 30s in good health. Sequencing input: memory CD4+ T cells sorted from blood. Subset denoted: CD45RA-negative fraction. CDR3 sequence (DNA): TGTGCCACCAGCAGAGTGCTAGCGGGAGGCAATGAGCAGTTCTTC. Amino acids: CATSRVLAGGNEQFF.